A single sample gave rise to the 27 T cell receptor beta chains below, sequenced in a study of OX40 agonist ivuxolimab in advanced cancers. Sequenced by immunoSEQ multiplex PCR; TCRdb stores in-frame clones only, minus some. The sample yields some 79,000 clones, 80% to 90% seen once. The sample consisted of CD4+ or CD8+ T cells sorted from blood, taken in a trial of the OX40 agonist ivuxolimab. All receptors come from an adult with an advanced solid tumor such as melanoma, head and neck, liver or kidney cancer.

J is TRBJ1-5 and V is TRBV28, with D hard to call. Germline CDR1 MDHEN, CDR2 SYDVKM. V was clipped by 7 bases and J by 5 bases, with 18 bases between them. This CDR3 contains 15 residues. CDR3 sequence: CASTLGGPAYQPQHF. In DNA form, the CDR3 reads TGTGCCAGCACCCTAGGTGGCCCCGCTTATCAGCCCCAGCATTTT.

The chain joins TRBV11-2 to TRBJ2-3; no firm D call. Germline loops: CDR1 SGHAT, CDR2 FQNNGV. V was clipped by 5 bases and J by 2 bases, with 2 bases between them. This CDR3 is built from 11 residues. DNA for the CDR3: TGTGCCAGCAGCCACACAGATACGCAGTATTTT. As protein: CASSHTDTQYF.

The chain uses TRBV5-5 and TRBJ2-7, with D tentatively TRBD1 or TRBD2 (5 bases each). The V gene lost 4 bases and the J gene lost 0 bases, with 14 bases spanning the gap. Looked up from germline, CDR1 is SGHKS and CDR2 is YYEKEE (reference sequence). This CDR3 has 15 amino acids. CDR3 nucleotide sequence: TGTGCCAGCAGCGACGGGGACGGCAGCTCCTACGAGCAGTACTTC. It yields the protein CASSDGDGSSYEQYF.

This sequence joins TRBV6-1 and TRBJ1-5; D ambiguous. The CDR3 spans 13 residues. Trimming shortened V by 6 bases and J by 0 bases, and 6 bases separated the two germline ends. CDR1 and CDR2 from the germline V gene are MNHNS and SASEGT. CDR3 protein: CASRAISNQPQHF. The DNA for the CDR3 is TGTGCCAGCAGGGCCATTAGCAATCAGCCCCAGCATTTT.

The chain links TRBV6-5 to TRBJ1-5, with D unclear. From germline, CDR1 is MNHEY and CDR2 SVGAGI. Trimming pared 2 bases from V and 2 bases from J, leaving 7 bases between. This CDR3 is built from 14 residues. The CDR3 nucleotides read TGTGCCAGCAGTTACGGACGCGGCAATCAGCCCCAGCATTTT. Encoded protein: CASSYGRGNQPQHF.

This sequence joins TRBV28 and TRBJ2-3; 12 bases agree with TRBD2. Germline values: CDR1 MDHEN, CDR2 SYDVKM. Trimming cost V 2 bases and J 2 bases; bases outside gene matches: 2. CDR3 length equals 16 residues. The CDR3 coding sequence is TGTGCCAGCAGTTTACTAGCGGGAGGGGACACAGATACGCAGTATTTT. Its translation: CASSLLAGGDTDTQYF. Full variable domain (missing parts from reference TRBV28 and TRBJ2-3): DVKVTQSSRYLVKRTGEKVFLECVQDMDHENMFWYRQDPGLGLRLIYFSYDVKMKEKGDIPEGYSVSREKKERFSLILESASTNQTSMYLCASSLLAGGDTDTQYFGPGTRLTVL.

This sequence joins TRBV5-1 and TRBJ2-7; D possibly corresponds to TRBD1 (5 bases). Trimming pared 7 bases from V and 7 bases from J, leaving 21 bases between. Germline CDR1 reads SGHRS; CDR2 reads YFSETQ. The CDR3 runs 14 residues. The CDR3 sequence is CASATGSFVGEQYF. The CDR3 DNA reads TGCGCCAGCGCAACAGGTAGTTTTGTGGGAGAGCAGTACTTC.

A single count supports this clone. CDR3 amino acids: CATQGRMNTEAFF. The CDR3 nucleotides read TGTGCCACCCAAGGACGGATGAACACTGAAGCTTTCTTT. The genes are TRBV6-5 and TRBJ1-1; D is ambiguous. V shed 10 bases and J shed 0 bases, with 12 bases lying between them. Germline CDR1 is MNHEY and CDR2 is SVGAGI. The CDR3 spans 13 residues.

CDR3 protein: CASSLAGNSNQPQHF. The CDR3 bases are TGTGCCAGCAGCTTAGCAGGGAATAGCAATCAGCCCCAGCATTTT. J is TRBJ1-5 and V is TRBV11-2; the D gene is possibly TRBD1 (5 bases). Germline V CDR1 and CDR2: SGHAT, FQNNGV. The CDR3 length is 15 residues. V was trimmed by 1 base and J by 0 bases, leaving 7 bases between them.

The genes are TRBV29-1 and TRBJ1-2, with 8 nucleotides matching TRBD1. From germline, CDR1 is SQVTM and CDR2 ANQGSEA. V trimming: 7 bases; J trimming: 7 bases; junction bases outside the gene matches: 8. CDR3 size: 12 residues. The CDR3 DNA follows: TGCAGCGCTCCTGGACAGGGTTCTGGCTACACCTTC. Translated, it gives CSAPGQGSGYTF.

There are a few counts of this clone. The V and J genes are TRBV30 and TRBJ2-3; no clear D gene. Germline CDR1 is GTSNPN and CDR2 is SVGIG (reference sequence). The CDR3 has 13 residues. Trimming removed 5 bases from V and 2 bases from J, with 11 bases in between. Here the CDR3 DNA reads TGTGCCTGGGACATTTCTAACACAGATACGCAGTATTTT. Amino acids: CAWDISNTDTQYF.

The chain recombines TRBV2 with TRBJ2-7; the D is unclear. V gave up 5 bases and J gave up 4 bases, with 9 bases separating them. Germline V lookup: CDR1 SNHLY, CDR2 FYNNEI. The CDR3 is 12 residues long. CDR3 protein: CASSPYSYEQYF. The CDR3 nucleotides are TGTGCCAGCAGTCCTTACTCGTACGAGCAGTACTTC.

The CDR3 nucleotides are TGTGCCAGTACCAAGGACAGGTGGGCCACTGAAGCTTTCTTT. It translates to CASTKDRWATEAFF. V and J are TRBV19 and TRBJ1-1; 7 bases fit TRBD1. The germline V gene has CDR1 LNHDA and CDR2 SQIVND (reference sequence). J gave up 4 bases and V 7 bases, and 9 bases lay outside the gene matches. CDR3 size: 14 residues.

The chain joins TRBV9 to TRBJ2-5, with 7 nucleotides matching TRBD1. V lost 1 base, J lost 1 base, and 4 bases stayed unmatched. Germline loops: CDR1 SGDLS, CDR2 YYNGEE. The CDR3 runs 15 residues. The CDR3 protein is CASSVSTGVQETQYF. Here the CDR3 DNA reads TGTGCCAGCAGCGTAAGTACAGGGGTCCAAGAGACCCAGTACTTC.

The CDR3 loop reads CASRLTGDTYEQYF. CDR3 in DNA: TGTGCCAGCAGGCTGACAGGGGATACCTACGAGCAGTACTTC. The rearrangement links TRBV6-6 to TRBJ2-7, with TRBD1 matching 8 bases. The CDR3 spans 14 residues. CDR1 MNHNY and CDR2 SVGAGI come from the germline V gene (reference sequence). V lost 6 bases and J lost 2; bases outside the gene matches: 6.

The genes are TRBV11-2 and TRBJ2-1; 7 bases agree with TRBD2. V dropped 5 bases and J dropped 2; count of bases not matched to a gene: 6. The V gene's germline CDR1 is SGHAT and CDR2 FQNNGV. CDR3 size: 15 residues. This chain's CDR3 is CASSARESTYNEQFF. The CDR3 region has the DNA TGTGCCAGCAGCGCGCGGGAGTCCACCTACAATGAGCAGTTCTTC.

The chain couples TRBV18 to TRBJ1-6, with D maybe TRBD1 (5 bases). This CDR3 spans 16 amino acids. Germline V lookup: CDR1 KGHSH, CDR2 LQKENI. V was pared by 3 bases and J by 5 bases, with 14 bases between. CDR3 DNA sequence: TGTGCCAGCTCACCCCCCAGCGGGGGGGATAATTCACCCCTCCACTTT. This encodes CASSPPSGGDNSPLHF.

The chain recombines TRBV5-1 with TRBJ2-3; D is ambiguous. The CDR3 length is 13 residues. V gave up 3 bases and J gave up 4 bases, with 9 bases separating them. The germline V gene has CDR1 SGHRS and CDR2 YFSETQ. CDR3 DNA sequence: TGCGCCAGCAGCTCCCCGTCATCAGATACGCAGTATTTT. The encoded protein is CASSSPSSDTQYF.

V and J are TRBV19 and TRBJ2-1; D gene unclear. Germline CDR1 LNHDA, CDR2 SQIVND (reference sequence). The CDR3 runs 12 residues. Trimming cost V 5 bases and J 2 bases, with 4 bases left between them. The CDR3 sequence is CASSRTYNEQFF. The CDR3 DNA reads TGTGCCAGTAGTCGGACCTACAATGAGCAGTTCTTC.

J is TRBJ2-5 and V is TRBV18; D may match TRBD1 or TRBD2 (5 bases each). CDR3 length: 14 amino acids. The V and J ends lost 6 bases and 3 bases respectively, with 14 bases between them. Germline assignment: CDR1 KGHSH and CDR2 LQKENI. The CDR3, as DNA: TGTGCCAGCTCCCGCGGGCAAGGGGAAGAGACCCAGTACTTC. Its translation is CASSRGQGEETQYF. The entire variable domain, with the rest obtained from reference TRBV18 and TRBJ2-5, is as follows: NAGVMQNPRHLVRRRGQEARLRCSPMKGHSHVYWYRQLPEEGLKFMVYLQKENIIDESGMPKERFSAEFPKEGPSILRIQQVVRGDSAAYFCASSRGQGEETQYFGPGTRLLVL.

V gene TRBV6-5 combines with J gene TRBJ2-3; the D is unclear. The V end lost 0 bases, the J end lost 11 bases, and 18 bases lay between the germline ends. CDR3 size: 15 residues. Germline V gene data show CDR1 as MNHEY and CDR2 as SVGAGI. The CDR3 here is CASSYSTGGRAEQYF. The CDR3 DNA reads as TGTGCCAGCAGTTACTCGACTGGCGGTCGGGCGGAGCAGTATTTT.

The chain joins TRBV18 to TRBJ1-1, with 9 bases identical to TRBD1. CDR3 length: 18 residues. CDR1 is KGHSH and CDR2 is LQKENI in the germline V gene. Trimming removed 3 bases from V and 0 bases from J; junction bases left unmatched: 11. CDR3 sequence reads: CASSPVMGTGRMNTEAFF. As DNA, the CDR3 is TGTGCCAGCTCACCCGTGATGGGGACAGGGCGCATGAACACTGAAGCTTTCTTT.

The chain is built from TRBV5-1 and TRBJ1-1, with 8 nucleotides matching TRBD1. The V gene end was trimmed by 3 bases and the J gene end by 6 bases; junction bases not matched to a gene: 7. Germline V gene data show CDR1 as SGHRS and CDR2 as YFSETQ. The CDR3 is made up of 14 amino acids. The CDR3 region is CASSSGQGGAEAFF. The CDR3 DNA reads as TGCGCCAGCAGCTCTGGACAGGGAGGGGCTGAAGCTTTCTTT.

This chain joins TRBV23-1 and TRBJ1-4, with TRBD1 identical over 8 bases. TRBV23-1 is recorded as an ORF, its role being uncertain. This CDR3 is 15 amino acids long. V was clipped by 0 bases and J by 4 bases; unmatched bases: 1. The CDR3 loop is CASSQSDRGNEKLFF. CDR3 nucleotide sequence: TGCGCCAGCAGTCAATCTGACAGGGGTAATGAAAAACTGTTTTTT.

The chain joins TRBV11-3 to TRBJ2-7; no firm D call. CDR1 is SGHNT and CDR2 is YENEEA in the germline V gene. The CDR3 is 12 residues long. Deletions cut 3 bases from V and 1 base from J, with 4 bases between. CDR3 in amino acids: CASSLRSYEQYF. CDR3 in DNA: TGTGCCAGCAGCTTGCGATCCTACGAGCAGTACTTC.

This chain links TRBV5-1 with TRBJ2-1, with 8 bases aligning to TRBD1. The CDR3 totals 18 residues. The germline V gene has CDR1 SGHRS and CDR2 YFSETQ. The V and J ends lost 3 bases and 0 bases, in that order; junction bases with no gene match: 11. The CDR3: CASSSQTGTGSSYNEQFF. In DNA, the CDR3 is TGCGCCAGCAGCTCCCAGACCGGGACAGGAAGCTCCTACAATGAGCAGTTCTTC.

This clone was seen only once. The same CDR3 arises from other DNA sequences in this sample as well. The CDR3 is CASSLGGGGASSYEQYF. The CDR3 DNA reads as TGTGCCAGCAGCTTAGGGGGGGGCGGTGCCAGCTCCTACGAGCAGTACTTC. This chain joins TRBV11-3 and TRBJ2-7; the D gene is possibly TRBD2 (7 bases). Trimming removed 1 base from V and 0 bases from J, with 16 bases in between. CDR3 length: 17 amino acids. Per the germline V gene, CDR1 is SGHNT and CDR2 is YENEEA.